The 18 T cell receptor beta chains listed next were all sequenced from one sample in a study of T cell responses to AZD1222 COVID-19 vaccine. TCRdb's table, derived via immunoSEQ multiplex PCR, lists solely in-frame clones and lacks some. Here the sample spans 140,000 to 150,000 clones, roughly four fifths being singletons. This specimen consisted of peripheral blood, obtained on day 0 of MenACWY control vaccination. Every receptor here comes from an adult in good health.

This chain links TRBV29-1 with TRBJ1-2; perhaps TRBD1 as D (6 bases). With 5 bases removed from V and 7 bases from J, the gap between germline ends came to 26 bases. The CDR3 spans 16 residues. Germline V CDR1 and CDR2: SQVTM, ANQGSEA. This CDR3 is CSVKRGSRGDFGGYTF. The CDR3 coding sequence is TGCAGCGTTAAGAGGGGGTCCCGAGGGGACTTTGGTGGCTACACCTTC.

This chain joins TRBV4-2 and TRBJ1-6, with TRBD1 identical over 8 bases. Germline V gives CDR1 LGHNA, CDR2 YNFKEQ. V lost 0 bases, J lost 7 bases, and 8 bases stayed unmatched. The CDR3 is made up of 17 amino acids. CDR3 loop: CASSQDGDHRGNSPLHF. In nucleotides, the CDR3 is TGTGCCAGCAGCCAAGATGGGGACCACAGGGGGAATTCACCCCTCCACTTT.

The V and J genes are TRBV29-1 and TRBJ2-5, with D maybe TRBD2 (6 bases). V was clipped by 1 base and J by 5 bases, with 8 bases between them. The CDR3 sequence is 12 residues long. Germline assignment: CDR1 SQVTM and CDR2 ANQGSEA. The DNA for the CDR3 is TGCAGCGTTGAAGTGGGGAGGGAGACCCAGTACTTC. Translation: CSVEVGRETQYF.

The chain employs TRBV5-1 and TRBJ1-1; no clear D gene. Germline assignment: CDR1 SGHRS and CDR2 YFSETQ. The V end was cut by 4 bases, the J end by 2 bases, with 15 bases between. This CDR3 comprises 15 residues. CDR3 coding DNA: TGCGCCAGCAGCATTGGGTCAGGCCTTAACACTGAAGCTTTCTTT. Translated: CASSIGSGLNTEAFF.

This clone was seen just once. V is TRBV7-9 and J is TRBJ2-7; a weak D match, TRBD2 (5 bases). Germline lookup yields CDR1 SEHNR and CDR2 FQNEAQ (reference sequence). CDR3 length equals 13 residues. The V and J ends lost 3 bases and 4 bases respectively, with 10 bases between them. The DNA of the CDR3 is TGTGCCAGCAGCTTCCCGACTACTTACGAGCAGTACTTC. As protein: CASSFPTTYEQYF. The full variable domain, in which reference TRBV7-9 and TRBJ2-7 provide the parts outside the CDR3, is DTGVSQNPRHKITKRGQNVTFRCDPISEHNRLYWYRQTLGQGPEFLTYFQNEAQLEKSRLLSDRFSAERPKGSFSTLEIQRTEQGDSAMYLCASSFPTTYEQYFGPGTRLTVT.

V gene TRBV10-3 combines with J gene TRBJ1-6; 7 bases line up with TRBD1. The CDR3 sequence is 14 residues long. The J segment lost 5 bases and the V segment lost 3 bases, leaving 1 base of the junction unmatched. Per germline, CDR1 ENHRY and CDR2 SYGVKD. The CDR3 DNA follows: TGTGCCATCAGTGAACAGGGGAATAATTCACCCCTCCACTTT. Translation gives CAISEQGNNSPLHF.

Comment on this clone: Other DNA sequences from this sample encode an identical CDR3 as well. This rearrangement joins TRBV5-1 to TRBJ2-2; D is undetermined. The CDR3 runs 14 residues. V was shortened by 0 bases and J by 1 base, with 4 bases between the two germline ends. Per germline, CDR1 SGHRS and CDR2 YFSETQ. For the CDR3, the DNA is TGCGCCAGCAGCTTGGGGCAGAACACCGGGGAGCTGTTTTTT. Translated, it gives CASSLGQNTGELFF.

The chain carries TRBV7-6 and TRBJ2-6; tentative D call: TRBD1 (6 bases). V lost 5 bases to trimming and J lost 0 bases, with 17 bases between them. CDR1 and CDR2 from the germline V gene are SGHVS and FNYEAQ. The CDR3 spans 18 residues. CDR3 sequence reads: CASSPTAGQTSGANVLTF. For the CDR3, the DNA is TGTGCCAGCAGCCCGACCGCTGGACAGACCTCTGGGGCCAACGTCCTGACTTTC. Filled out from reference TRBV7-6 and TRBJ2-6, the complete variable domain reads GAGVSQSPRYKVTKRGQDVALRCDPISGHVSLYWYRQALGQGPEFLTYFNYEAQQDKSGLPNDRFSAERPEGSISTLTIQRTEQRDSAMYRCASSPTAGQTSGANVLTFGAGSRLTVL.

The chain is built from TRBV7-9 and TRBJ1-5; D not certain. V dropped 5 bases and J dropped 2 bases, with 10 bases sitting between them. Per the germline V gene, CDR1 is SEHNR and CDR2 is FQNEAQ (reference sequence). The length of the CDR3 is 14 residues. CDR3 nucleotides: TGTGCCAGCAGCGGACCGCCCGGCAATCAGCCCCAGCATTTT. Translation gives CASSGPPGNQPQHF.

The rearrangement joins TRBV10-3 to TRBJ2-6, with 9 bases lining up with TRBD2. The germline V gene encodes CDR1 ENHRY and CDR2 SYGVKD. The length of the CDR3 is 18 residues. V dropped 6 bases and J dropped 0; count of bases not matched to a gene: 9. In DNA form, the CDR3 reads TGTGCCATCAGGAGCGGGGGGACGGAACCCTCTGGGGCCAACGTCCTGACTTTC. Amino acids: CAIRSGGTEPSGANVLTF.

V gene TRBV29-1 combines with J gene TRBJ2-2; 7 bases are shared with TRBD1. CDR1 and CDR2 from the germline V gene are SQVTM and ANQGSEA. This CDR3 region has 16 residues. Trimming took 1 base from V and 1 from J; bases not matched to a gene: 6. The CDR3 protein is CSVEVGDSLNTGELFF. As DNA, the CDR3 is TGCAGCGTTGAAGTTGGGGACAGCCTGAACACCGGGGAGCTGTTTTTT.

The chain couples TRBV19 to TRBJ1-1, with a possible D match to TRBD1 (6 bases). Germline V gene lookup returns CDR1 LNHDA and CDR2 SQIVND (reference sequence). This CDR3 contains 12 residues. V was shortened by 11 bases and J by 0 bases, with 10 bases between the two germline ends. CDR3 in DNA: TGTGCCGATGGGACACTGAACACTGAAGCTTTCTTT. Translating gives CADGTLNTEAFF. Together with reference TRBV19 and TRBJ1-1, the CDR3 gives the full variable domain: DGGITQSPKYLFRKEGQNVTLSCEQNLNHDAMYWYRQDPGQGLRLIYYSQIVNDFQKGDIAEGYSVSREKKESFPLTVTSAQKNPTAFYLCADGTLNTEAFFGQGTRLTVV.

The gene calls are TRBV7-6 and TRBJ2-7, with 7 bases matching TRBD1. CDR1 and CDR2 from the germline V gene are SGHVS and FNYEAQ. After removal of 5 bases from V and 6 bases from J, the junction contained 16 bases not matched to a gene. CDR3 length equals 16 residues. The chain's CDR3 is CASSLVRDSKVPEQYF. The CDR3 coding sequence is TGTGCCAGCAGCCTCGTCCGGGACAGCAAAGTCCCCGAGCAGTACTTC. The full variable domain, its missing parts supplied by reference TRBV7-6 and TRBJ2-7, is GAGVSQSPRYKVTKRGQDVALRCDPISGHVSLYWYRQALGQGPEFLTYFNYEAQQDKSGLPNDRFSAERPEGSISTLTIQRTEQRDSAMYRCASSLVRDSKVPEQYFGPGTRLTVT.

This clone came up once. V and J are TRBV5-1 and TRBJ2-2, with D unclear. Trimming took 0 bases from V and 3 from J, leaving 9 bases between them. Germline lookup yields CDR1 SGHRS and CDR2 YFSETQ. The CDR3 has 15 amino acids. The CDR3 sequence is CASSLVQRDTGELFF. The CDR3 nucleotides read TGCGCCAGCAGCTTGGTTCAGCGCGACACCGGGGAGCTGTTTTTT.

The V gene is TRBV4-1, the J gene TRBJ2-7; TRBD2 might be the D (6 bases). The CDR3 is 15 residues long. CDR1 and CDR2 from the germline V gene are MGHRA and YSYEKL. V was clipped by 1 base and J by 3 bases, with 13 bases between them. The CDR3 nucleotides are TGCGCCAGCAGCCAAGCTGAGACTAGGGACTACGAGCAGTACTTC. It encodes CASSQAETRDYEQYF.

The CDR3 DNA reads TGCGCCAGCAGTGATGAGAGCTCCTATAATTCACCCCTCCACTTT. Translating gives CASSDESSYNSPLHF. The chain recombines TRBV10-2 with TRBJ1-6, with no clear D. The CDR3 loop spans 15 amino acids. CDR1 WSHSY and CDR2 SAAADI come from the germline V gene. Trimming left V 3 bases short and J 0 bases short, with 6 bases between.

This sequence joins TRBV7-8 and TRBJ2-1; no reliable D call. V was cut by 7 bases and J by 3 bases, with 7 bases left in between. Germline loops: CDR1 SGHVS, CDR2 FQNEAQ. This CDR3 contains 12 residues. This chain's CDR3 is CASMDLYNEQFF. The CDR3 nucleotides are TGTGCCAGCATGGACCTCTACAATGAGCAGTTCTTC.

The genes are TRBV4-1 and TRBJ1-1; D is ambiguous. Trimming took 0 bases from V and 11 from J, leaving 19 bases between them. The germline V gene encodes CDR1 MGHRA and CDR2 YSYEKL. The CDR3 totals 15 residues. The CDR3 nucleotides are TGCGCCAGCAGCCAAGACGAATTTGGTAACAGAATGGCTTTCTTT. This sequence encodes CASSQDEFGNRMAFF.